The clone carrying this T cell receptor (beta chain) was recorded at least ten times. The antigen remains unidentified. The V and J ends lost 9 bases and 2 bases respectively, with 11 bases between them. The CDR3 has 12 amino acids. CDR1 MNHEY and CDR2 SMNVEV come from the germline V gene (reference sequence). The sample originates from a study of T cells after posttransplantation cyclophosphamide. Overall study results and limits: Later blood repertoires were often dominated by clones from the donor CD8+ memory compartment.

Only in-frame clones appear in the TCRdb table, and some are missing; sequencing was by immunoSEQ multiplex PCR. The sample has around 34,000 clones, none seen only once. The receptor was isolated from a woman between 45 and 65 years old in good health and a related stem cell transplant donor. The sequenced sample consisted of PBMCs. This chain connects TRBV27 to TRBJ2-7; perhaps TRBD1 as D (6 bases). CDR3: CASSGETYEQYF. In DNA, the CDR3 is TGTGCCAGTTCAGGGGAAACCTACGAGCAGTACTTC.